A selection of T cell receptor beta chains follows, all from one sample in a study of monozygotic twins with cystic fibrosis. Sequencing used immunoSEQ multiplex PCR; TCRdb keeps in-frame clones, though not all of them. The table has more than 12,000 clones, roughly 98% seen once; the top ten hold roughly 0.41%. Material for sequencing was blood. The source is a girl aged 2 to 9 with cystic fibrosis. Both conserved end residues are part of each CDR3. Each record gives: J gene, CDR3 length, V gene, D gene, clone size, CDR3 protein, CDR3 DNA. A D gene is named only where the DNA matches it firmly. Part of the rows lack a size; the others show once, few, many or a class for expanded clones.

TRBJ2-3 15 TRBV5-1 . . CASSLAGQRGDTQYF TGCGCCAGCAGCTTGGCCGGACAGAGGGGAGATACGCAGTATTTT
TRBJ2-7 15 TRBV5-1 TRBD1 . CASSQRPDREAKQYF TGCGCCAGCAGCCAACGTCCGGACAGGGAGGCAAAGCAGTACTTC
TRBJ1-2 14 TRBV21-1 . once CASSRGDRNYGYTF TGTGCCAGCAGCAGGGGGGACAGGAACTATGGCTACACCTTC
TRBJ2-2 13 TRBV30 . . CAWSPTFTGELFF TGTGCCTGGAGTCCTACCTTCACCGGGGAGCTGTTTTTT
TRBJ2-5 13 TRBV7-9 . . CASSLGGQETQYF TGTGCCAGCAGCTTAGGGGGACAAGAGACCCAGTACTTC
TRBJ2-6 19 TRBV5-1 . . CASSPIPAGDPSGANVLTF TGCGCCAGCAGCCCTATACCCGCAGGGGACCCTTCTGGGGCCAACGTCCTGACTTTC
TRBJ2-3 17 TRBV4-3 . . CASSLGVLRGGTDTQYF TGCGCCAGCAGCCTTGGGGTTCTCAGGGGGGGCACAGATACGCAGTATTTT
TRBJ2-5 13 TRBV18 . . CASRGQNQETQYF TGTGCCAGCCGTGGACAGAATCAAGAGACCCAGTACTTC
TRBJ2-5 14 TRBV5-6 . . CASSLVPNQETQYF TGTGCCAGCAGCTTGGTTCCCAACCAAGAGACCCAGTACTTC
TRBJ1-1 16 TRBV6-5 . . CASSYARHRLNTEAFF TGTGCCAGCAGTTACGCTCGACACCGCTTGAACACTGAAGCTTTCTTT
TRBJ1-2 13 TRBV28 . . CASSPIGSYGYTF TGTGCCAGCAGCCCTATTGGCTCCTATGGCTACACCTTC
TRBJ2-7 14 TRBV10-3 . . CAISETGISYEQYF TGTGCCATCAGTGAGACAGGGATTAGCTACGAGCAGTACTTC
TRBJ2-1 19 TRBV10-1 TRBD2 . CASSEYGLAGPISYNEQFF TGCGCCAGCAGTGAGTACGGACTAGCGGGCCCCATCTCCTACAATGAGCAGTTCTTC
TRBJ2-3 16 TRBV11-2 . . CASSSRVTASADTQYF TGTGCCAGCAGCTCCAGGGTAACCGCTTCCGCAGATACGCAGTATTTT
TRBJ2-1 15 TRBV7-3 . . CASSLLGGSYNEQFF TGTGCCAGCAGCCTTCTTGGAGGCTCCTACAATGAGCAGTTCTTC
TRBJ2-7 16 TRBV5-1 TRBD1 . CASSFHPGQGAYEQYF TGCGCCAGCAGCTTCCACCCGGGACAGGGGGCTTACGAGCAGTACTTC
TRBJ1-1 14 TRBV19 . once CASSTGQLRTEAFF TGTGCCAGTAGCACCGGACAGTTACGGACTGAAGCTTTCTTT
TRBJ1-5 14 TRBV19 TRBD1 once CASSHGQVNQPQHF TGTGCCAGTAGTCACGGACAGGTCAATCAGCCCCAGCATTTT
TRBJ2-1 14 TRBV5-1 . . CASSLTSDYNEQFF TGCGCCAGCAGCCTCACTAGTGACTACAATGAGCAGTTCTTC
TRBJ2-2 15 TRBV18 . once CASSLDSLNTGELFF TGTGCCAGCTCACTGGACAGTCTGAACACCGGGGAGCTGTTTTTT
TRBJ1-6 15 TRBV27 . . CASSSPGGLNSPLHF TGTGCCAGCAGTTCACCCGGGGGGTTAAATTCACCCCTCCACTTT
TRBJ1-1 12 TRBV5-1 . few CASSPRVGEAFF TGCGCCAGCAGCCCCAGGGTTGGTGAAGCTTTCTTT
TRBJ1-5 14 TRBV5-1 . . CASSLGVSNQPQHF TGCGCCAGCAGCTTGGGAGTAAGCAATCAGCCCCAGCATTTT
TRBJ1-1 16 TRBV6-6 . . CASSWPGRRMNTEAFF TGTGCCAGCAGTTGGCCGGGACGCCGGATGAACACTGAAGCTTTCTTT
TRBJ1-5 18 TRBV15 TRBD1 . CATSRVTGVLAGNQPQHF TGTGCCACCAGCAGGGTGACAGGGGTCCTAGCCGGCAATCAGCCCCAGCATTTT
TRBJ1-5 14 TRBV6-5 TRBD1 once CASGNRGEGQPQHF TGTGCCAGCGGTAACAGGGGGGAGGGTCAGCCCCAGCATTTT
TRBJ2-7 11 TRBV29-1 . . CSVFGGHEQYF TGCAGCGTTTTCGGGGGGCACGAGCAGTACTTC